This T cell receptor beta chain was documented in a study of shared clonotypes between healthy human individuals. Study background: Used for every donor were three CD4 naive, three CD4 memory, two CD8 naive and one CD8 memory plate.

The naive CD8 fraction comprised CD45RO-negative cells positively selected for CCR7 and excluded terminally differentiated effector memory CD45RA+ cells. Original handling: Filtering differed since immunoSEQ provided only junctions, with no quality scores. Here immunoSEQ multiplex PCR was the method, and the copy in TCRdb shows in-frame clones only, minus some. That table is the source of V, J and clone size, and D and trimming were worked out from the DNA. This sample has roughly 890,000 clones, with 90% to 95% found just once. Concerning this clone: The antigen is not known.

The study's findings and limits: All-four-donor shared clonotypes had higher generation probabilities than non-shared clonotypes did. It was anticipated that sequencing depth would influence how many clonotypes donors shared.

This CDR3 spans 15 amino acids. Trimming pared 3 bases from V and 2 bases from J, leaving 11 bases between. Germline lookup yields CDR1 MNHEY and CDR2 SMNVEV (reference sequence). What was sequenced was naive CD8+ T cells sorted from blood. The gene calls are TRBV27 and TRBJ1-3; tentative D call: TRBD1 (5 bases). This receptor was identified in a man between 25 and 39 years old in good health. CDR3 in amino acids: CASSLAPGTGNTIYF. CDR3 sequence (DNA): TGTGCCAGCAGTTTGGCCCCAGGGACTGGAAACACCATATATTTT.